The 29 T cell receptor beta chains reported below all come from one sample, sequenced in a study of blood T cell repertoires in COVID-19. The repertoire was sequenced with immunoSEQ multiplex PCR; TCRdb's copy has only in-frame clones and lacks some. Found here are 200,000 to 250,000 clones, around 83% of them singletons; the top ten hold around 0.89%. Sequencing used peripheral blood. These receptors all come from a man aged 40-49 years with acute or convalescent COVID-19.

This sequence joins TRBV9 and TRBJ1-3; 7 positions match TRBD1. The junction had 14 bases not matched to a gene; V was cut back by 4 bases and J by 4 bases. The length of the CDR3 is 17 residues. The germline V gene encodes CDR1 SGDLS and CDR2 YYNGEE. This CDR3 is CASSSTGTPVGGNTIYF. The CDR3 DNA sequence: TGTGCCAGCAGCTCGACAGGGACTCCGGTTGGAGGAAACACCATATATTTT.

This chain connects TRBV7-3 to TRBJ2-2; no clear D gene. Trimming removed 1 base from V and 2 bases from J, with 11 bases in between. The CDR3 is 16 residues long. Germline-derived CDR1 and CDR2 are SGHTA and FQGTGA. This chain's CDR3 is CASSLMAPSNTGELFF. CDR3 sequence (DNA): TGTGCCAGCAGCTTAATGGCACCCTCAAACACCGGGGAGCTGTTTTTT.

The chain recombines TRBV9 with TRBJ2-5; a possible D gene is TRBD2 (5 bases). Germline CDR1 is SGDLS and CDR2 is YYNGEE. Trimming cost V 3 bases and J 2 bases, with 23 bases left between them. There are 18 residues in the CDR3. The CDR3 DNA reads TGTGCCAGCAGCGCCGCCCCGATAGGAGGTCATGGACAAGAGACCCAGTACTTC. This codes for CASSAAPIGGHGQETQYF.

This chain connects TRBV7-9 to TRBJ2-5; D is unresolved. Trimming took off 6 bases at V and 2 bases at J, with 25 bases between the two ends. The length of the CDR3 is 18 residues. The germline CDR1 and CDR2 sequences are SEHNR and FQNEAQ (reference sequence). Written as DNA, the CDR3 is TGTGCCAGCAGAGCTCTAACCCGAGAGAGTCATCTTCAAGAGACCCAGTACTTC. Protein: CASRALTRESHLQETQYF.

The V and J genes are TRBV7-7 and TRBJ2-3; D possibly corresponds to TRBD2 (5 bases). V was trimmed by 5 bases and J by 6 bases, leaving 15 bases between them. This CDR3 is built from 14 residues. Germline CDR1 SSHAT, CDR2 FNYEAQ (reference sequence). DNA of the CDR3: TGTGCCAGCAGCCCGTTAGCGCAGTCGGATACGCAGTATTTT. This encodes CASSPLAQSDTQYF.

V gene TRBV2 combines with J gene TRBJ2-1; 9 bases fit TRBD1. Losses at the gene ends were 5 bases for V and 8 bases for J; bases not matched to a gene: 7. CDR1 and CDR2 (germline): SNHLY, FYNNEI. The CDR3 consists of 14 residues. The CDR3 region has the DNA TGTGCCAGCAGTTCAGGACAGGGGTTCGATGAGCAGTTCTTC. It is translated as CASSSGQGFDEQFF.

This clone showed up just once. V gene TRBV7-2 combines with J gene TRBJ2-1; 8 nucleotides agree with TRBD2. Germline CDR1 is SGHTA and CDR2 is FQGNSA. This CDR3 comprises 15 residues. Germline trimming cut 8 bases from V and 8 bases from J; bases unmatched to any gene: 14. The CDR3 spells CASGVTGGPWDEQFF. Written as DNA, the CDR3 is TGTGCCAGCGGCGTGACGGGGGGGCCCTGGGATGAGCAGTTCTTC.

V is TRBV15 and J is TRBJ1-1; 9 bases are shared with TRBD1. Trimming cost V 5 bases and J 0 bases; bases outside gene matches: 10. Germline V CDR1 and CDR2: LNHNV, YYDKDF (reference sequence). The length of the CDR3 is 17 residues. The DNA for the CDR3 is TGTGCCACCAGCGCACAGGGGGCACTCCCCATGAACACTGAAGCTTTCTTT. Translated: CATSAQGALPMNTEAFF.

CDR3 residues: CASSARGNSNYGYTF. In DNA form, the CDR3 reads TGTGCCAGCAGCGCGAGAGGAAACTCTAACTATGGCTACACCTTC. This rearrangement joins TRBV9 to TRBJ1-2; D unresolved. CDR3 length: 15 amino acids. V was shortened by 3 bases and J by 0 bases, with 12 bases between the two germline ends. Germline V gives CDR1 SGDLS, CDR2 YYNGEE.

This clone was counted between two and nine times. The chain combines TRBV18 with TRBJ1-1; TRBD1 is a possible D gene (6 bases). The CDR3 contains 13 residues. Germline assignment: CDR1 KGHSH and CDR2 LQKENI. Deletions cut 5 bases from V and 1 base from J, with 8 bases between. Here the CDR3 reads CASSTGQNTEAFF. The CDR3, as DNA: TGTGCCAGCTCAACGGGACAGAACACTGAAGCTTTCTTT.

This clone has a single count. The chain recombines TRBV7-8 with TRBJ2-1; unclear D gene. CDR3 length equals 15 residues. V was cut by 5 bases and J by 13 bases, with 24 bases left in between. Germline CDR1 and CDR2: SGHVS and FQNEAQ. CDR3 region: CASSPSLVEALTQFF. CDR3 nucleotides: TGTGCCAGCAGCCCCTCCCTGGTTGAGGCATTAACCCAGTTCTTC.

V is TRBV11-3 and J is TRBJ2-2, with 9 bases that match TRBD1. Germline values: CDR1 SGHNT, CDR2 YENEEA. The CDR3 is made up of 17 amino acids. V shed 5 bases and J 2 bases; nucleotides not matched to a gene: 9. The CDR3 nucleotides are TGTGCCAGCAGCCCGAACCGGGACAGGGCAAACACCGGGGAGCTGTTTTTT. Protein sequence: CASSPNRDRANTGELFF.

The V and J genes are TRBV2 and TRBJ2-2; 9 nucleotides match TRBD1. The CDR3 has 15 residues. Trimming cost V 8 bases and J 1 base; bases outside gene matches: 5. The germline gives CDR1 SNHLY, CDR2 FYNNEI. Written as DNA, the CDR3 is TGTGCCAGCGGGACGGGACAGGGGAACACCGGGGAGCTGTTTTTT. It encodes CASGTGQGNTGELFF.

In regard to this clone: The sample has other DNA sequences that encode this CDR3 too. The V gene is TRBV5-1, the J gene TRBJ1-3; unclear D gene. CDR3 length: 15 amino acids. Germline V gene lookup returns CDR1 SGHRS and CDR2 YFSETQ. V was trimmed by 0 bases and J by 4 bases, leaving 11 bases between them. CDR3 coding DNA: TGCGCCAGCAGCTTGGAGGGAGGGTCAGGAAACACCATATATTTT. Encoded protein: CASSLEGGSGNTIYF.

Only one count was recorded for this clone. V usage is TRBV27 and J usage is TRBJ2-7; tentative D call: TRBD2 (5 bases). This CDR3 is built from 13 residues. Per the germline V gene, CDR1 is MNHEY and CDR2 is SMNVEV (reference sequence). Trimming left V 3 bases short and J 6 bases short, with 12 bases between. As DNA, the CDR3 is TGTGCCAGCAGTTTGGGCGCGGGCGTCGAGCAGTACTTC. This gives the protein CASSLGAGVEQYF.

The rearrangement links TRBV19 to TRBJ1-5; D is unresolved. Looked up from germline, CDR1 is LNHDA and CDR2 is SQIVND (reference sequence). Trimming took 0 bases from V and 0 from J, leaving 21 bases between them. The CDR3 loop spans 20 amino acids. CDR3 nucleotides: TGTGCCAGTAGTATAGATTTTTCGGCGGCCGACCTCACTAGCAATCAGCCCCAGCATTTT. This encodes CASSIDFSAADLTSNQPQHF.

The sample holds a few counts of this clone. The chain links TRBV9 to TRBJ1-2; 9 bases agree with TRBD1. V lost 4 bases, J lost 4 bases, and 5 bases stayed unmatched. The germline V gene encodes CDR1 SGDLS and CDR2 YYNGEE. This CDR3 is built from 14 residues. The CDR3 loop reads CASSRDRAGYGYTF. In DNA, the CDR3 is TGTGCCAGCAGCCGGGACAGGGCTGGCTATGGCTACACCTTC.

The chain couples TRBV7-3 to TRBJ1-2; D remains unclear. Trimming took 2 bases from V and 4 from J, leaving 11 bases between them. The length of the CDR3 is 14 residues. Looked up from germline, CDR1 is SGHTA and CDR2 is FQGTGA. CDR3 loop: CASSLEPGPYGYTF. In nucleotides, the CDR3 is TGTGCCAGCAGCTTAGAACCAGGTCCCTATGGCTACACCTTC.

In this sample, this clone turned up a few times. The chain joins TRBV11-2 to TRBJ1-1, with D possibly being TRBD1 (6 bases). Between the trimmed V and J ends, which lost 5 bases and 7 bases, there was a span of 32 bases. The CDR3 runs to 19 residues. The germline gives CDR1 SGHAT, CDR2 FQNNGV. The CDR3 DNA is TGTGCCAGCAGCCCGGTTATAGACAGGTTGGTTAAGGTTTACGGTGAAGCTTTCTTT. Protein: CASSPVIDRLVKVYGEAFF.

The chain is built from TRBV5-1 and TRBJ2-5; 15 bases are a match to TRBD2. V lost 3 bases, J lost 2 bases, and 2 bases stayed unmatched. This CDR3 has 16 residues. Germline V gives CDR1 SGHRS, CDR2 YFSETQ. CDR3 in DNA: TGCGCCAGCAGCTGGACTAGCGGGGGGGTACAAGAGACCCAGTACTTC. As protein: CASSWTSGGVQETQYF.

The CDR3 region is CASSVGPSSSYNEQFF. The DNA of the CDR3 is TGTGCCAGCAGCGTAGGTCCTAGCAGCTCCTACAATGAGCAGTTCTTC. The chain links TRBV9 to TRBJ2-1; TRBD2 is a possible D gene (5 bases). Germline loops: CDR1 SGDLS, CDR2 YYNGEE. The CDR3 sequence is 16 residues long. V lost 0 bases to trimming and J lost 0 bases, with 10 bases between them.

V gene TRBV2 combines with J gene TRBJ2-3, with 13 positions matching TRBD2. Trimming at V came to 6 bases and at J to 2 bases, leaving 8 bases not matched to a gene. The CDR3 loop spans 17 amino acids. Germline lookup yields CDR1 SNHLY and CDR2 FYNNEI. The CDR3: CASRRRTSGSPTDTQYF. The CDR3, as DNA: TGTGCCAGCAGGAGGAGGACTAGCGGGAGCCCCACAGATACGCAGTATTTT.

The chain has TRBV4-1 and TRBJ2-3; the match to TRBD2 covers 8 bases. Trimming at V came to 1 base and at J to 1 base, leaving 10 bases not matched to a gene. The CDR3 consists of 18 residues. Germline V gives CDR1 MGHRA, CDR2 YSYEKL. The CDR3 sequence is CASSQVAGGRGGTDTQYF. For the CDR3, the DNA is TGCGCCAGCAGCCAAGTGGCGGGGGGACGGGGAGGCACAGATACGCAGTATTTT.

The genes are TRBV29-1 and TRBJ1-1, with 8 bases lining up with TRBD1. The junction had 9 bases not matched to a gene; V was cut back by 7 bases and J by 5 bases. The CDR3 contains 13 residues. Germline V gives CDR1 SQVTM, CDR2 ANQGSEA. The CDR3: CSGGRGRGTEAFF. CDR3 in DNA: TGCAGCGGGGGCAGGGGGCGAGGAACTGAAGCTTTCTTT.

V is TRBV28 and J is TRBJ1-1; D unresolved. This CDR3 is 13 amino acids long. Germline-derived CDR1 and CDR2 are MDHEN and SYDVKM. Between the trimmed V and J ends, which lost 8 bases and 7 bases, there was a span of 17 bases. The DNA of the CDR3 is TGTGCCAGCCTCCTTTCGACGGACTATGAAGCTTTCTTT. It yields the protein CASLLSTDYEAFF.

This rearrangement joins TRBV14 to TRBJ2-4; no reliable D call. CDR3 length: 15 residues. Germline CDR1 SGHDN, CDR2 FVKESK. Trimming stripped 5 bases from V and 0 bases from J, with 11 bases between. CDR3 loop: CASSYNSLAKNIQYF. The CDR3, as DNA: TGTGCCAGCAGCTATAACAGTTTAGCCAAAAACATTCAGTACTTC.

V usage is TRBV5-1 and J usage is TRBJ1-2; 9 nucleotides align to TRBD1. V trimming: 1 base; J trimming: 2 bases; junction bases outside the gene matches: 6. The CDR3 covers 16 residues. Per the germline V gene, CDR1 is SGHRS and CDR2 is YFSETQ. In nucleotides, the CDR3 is TGCGCCAGCAGCTTGCTCCCGGGACAGGGAAACTATGGCTACACCTTC. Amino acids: CASSLLPGQGNYGYTF.

CDR3 amino acids: CASSVDGPTHGSPLHF. The CDR3 nucleotides read TGTGCCAGCAGCGTAGATGGGCCTACGCACGGTTCACCCCTCCACTTT. This rearrangement joins TRBV9 to TRBJ1-6; D gene uncertain. V shed 0 bases and J shed 9 bases, with 16 bases lying between them. Germline V lookup: CDR1 SGDLS, CDR2 YYNGEE. The CDR3 is 16 residues long. Full variable domain (outside the CDR3, taken from reference TRBV9 and TRBJ1-6): DSGVTQTPKHLITATGQRVTLRCSPRSGDLSVYWYQQSLDQGLQFLIQYYNGEERAKGNILERFSAQQFPDLHSELNLSSLELGDSALYFCASSVDGPTHGSPLHFGNGTRLTVT.

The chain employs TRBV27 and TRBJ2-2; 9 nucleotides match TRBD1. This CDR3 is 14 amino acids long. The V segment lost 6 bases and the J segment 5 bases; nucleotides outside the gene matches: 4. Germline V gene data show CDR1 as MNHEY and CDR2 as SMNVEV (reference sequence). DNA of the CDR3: TGTGCCAGCAGCCGGGACAGGGATACCGGGGAGCTGTTTTTT. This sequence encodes CASSRDRDTGELFF.